Shown below are 6 T cell receptor beta chains from a single sample sequenced in a study of OX40 agonist ivuxolimab in advanced cancers. Profiled with immunoSEQ multiplex PCR; TCRdb holds only in-frame clones, not every one. The table records about 66,000 clones, roughly nine tenths of them present only once. Specimen: CD4+ or CD8+ T cells sorted from blood, collected in a trial of the OX40 agonist ivuxolimab. These receptors were collected from an adult with an advanced solid tumor such as melanoma, head and neck, liver or kidney cancer.

The chain links TRBV7-2 to TRBJ2-6; the D gene is possibly TRBD1 (6 bases). The CDR3 loop spans 15 amino acids. Trimming took 5 bases from V and 2 from J, leaving 10 bases between them. Germline-derived CDR1 and CDR2 are SGHTA and FQGNSA. The DNA for the CDR3 is TGTGCCAGCAGCCGCAGGGGTGCTGGGGCCAACGTCCTGACTTTC. Translation gives CASSRRGAGANVLTF.

The chain uses TRBV7-2 and TRBJ2-2; 9 bases map to TRBD1. This CDR3 is built from 15 residues. V trimming: 5 bases; J trimming: 9 bases; junction bases outside the gene matches: 10. The germline V gene encodes CDR1 SGHTA and CDR2 FQGNSA. CDR3 sequence: CASSQRTGVMRELFF. DNA for the CDR3: TGTGCCAGCAGCCAAAGGACAGGGGTAATGCGGGAGCTGTTTTTT.

The V and J genes are TRBV7-3 and TRBJ2-3; D call uncertain. Trimming took off 5 bases at V and 1 base at J, with 10 bases between the two ends. CDR1 and CDR2 from the germline V gene are SGHTA and FQGTGA. CDR3 size: 14 residues. In DNA, the CDR3 is TGTGCCAGCAGCCCGTTTAGGGGCACAGATACGCAGTATTTT. Translated: CASSPFRGTDTQYF. The full variable domain, rest sourced from reference TRBV7-3 and TRBJ2-3, is GAGVSQTPSNKVTEKGKYVELRCDPISGHTALYWYRQSLGQGPEFLIYFQGTGAADDSGLPNDRFFAVRPEGSVSTLKIQRTERGDSAVYLCASSPFRGTDTQYFGPGTRLTVL.

The V and J genes are TRBV19 and TRBJ1-2; 7 nucleotides agree with TRBD1. The V and J ends lost 7 bases and 8 bases, in that order; junction bases with no gene match: 7. The V gene's germline CDR1 is LNHDA and CDR2 SQIVND (reference sequence). This CDR3 has 12 amino acids. The CDR3 protein is CASTDRMGGYTF. The CDR3 nucleotides are TGTGCCAGTACGGACAGGATGGGCGGCTACACCTTC.

This clone has a single count. The chain uses TRBV19 and TRBJ2-3, with 11 bases identical to TRBD1. This CDR3 has 17 amino acids. In germline, CDR1 is LNHDA, CDR2 SQIVND (reference sequence). Trimming took 5 bases from V and 0 from J; bases not matched to a gene: 7. The CDR3, as DNA: TGTGCCAGTAGTCGACTCGGGACAGGGGGTAGCACAGATACGCAGTATTTT. Amino acids: CASSRLGTGGSTDTQYF. Looking up the rest from reference TRBV19 and TRBJ2-3 gives the full variable domain: DGGITQSPKYLFRKEGQNVTLSCEQNLNHDAMYWYRQDPGQGLRLIYYSQIVNDFQKGDIAEGYSVSREKKESFPLTVTSAQKNPTAFYLCASSRLGTGGSTDTQYFGPGTRLTVL.

The rearrangement joins TRBV5-4 to TRBJ2-3; D not certain. The germline CDR1 and CDR2 sequences are SGHNT and YYREEE (reference sequence). V was pared by 0 bases and J by 0 bases, with 5 bases between. The CDR3 is 14 residues long. CDR3 DNA sequence: TGTGCCAGCAGCTTGGCCGGCAGCACAGATACGCAGTATTTT. Translated, it gives CASSLAGSTDTQYF. The variable domain in full, with the rest retrieved from reference TRBV5-4 and TRBJ2-3, is ETGVTQSPTHLIKTRGQQVTLRCSSQSGHNTVSWYQQALGQGPQFIFQYYREEENGRGNFPPRFSGLQFPNYSSELNVNALELDDSALYLCASSLAGSTDTQYFGPGTRLTVL.